The 22 T cell receptor beta chains below all came from one sample that was sequenced in a study of blood T cells in healthy people across ages. Together with a sample-barcoded 5' primer, a J-beta primer mix was included in a second PCR lasting about 7 to 11 cycles. TCRdb reprocessed the 5' RACE reads with MiXCR, giving one entry per CDR3 protein. The profile shows 1.8 million or so distinct CDR3 sequences, more than 35% of them singletons. The source material was blood. The receptors originated from a human donor in good health.

Only one count was recorded for this clonotype. Possible read error: a much larger clone is one base away. The chain recombines TRBV7-3 with TRBJ2-7; 8 bases agree with TRBD1. This CDR3 region has 14 residues. Germline CDR1 reads SGHTA; CDR2 reads FQGTGA. The CDR3 is CANSLGQGQGVQYF. CDR3 DNA: TGTGCCAACAGCTTAGGACAGGGCCAGGGGGTGCAGTACTTC.

This clonotype has a handful of counts. The V gene is TRBV9, the J gene TRBJ2-5; possible D gene TRBD1, 6 bases. The J call may not be correct, given that the DNA end is closer to TRBJ2-7. Germline loops: CDR1 SGDLS, CDR2 YYNGEE. This CDR3 region has 15 residues. The CDR3 loop is CASSPQDSPLTEQYF. The DNA for the CDR3 is TGTGCCAGCAGCCCCCAGGACAGCCCCTTAACCGAGCAGTACTTC.

The chain combines TRBV4-1 with TRBJ1-1; D may be TRBD1 (5 bases). The CDR3 is 17 residues long. Germline V CDR1 and CDR2: MGHRA, YSYEKL. With 1 base removed from V and 3 bases from J, the gap between germline ends came to 18 bases. CDR3 region: CASSQVSGGVMHTEAFF. The CDR3 DNA reads TGCGCCAGCAGCCAAGTTTCGGGGGGGGTAATGCACACTGAAGCTTTCTTT.

V is TRBV20-1 and J is TRBJ1-2, with a possible D match to TRBD1 (5 bases). V dropped 0 bases and J dropped 8 bases, with 16 bases sitting between them. The CDR3 has 14 residues. Germline V gene lookup returns CDR1 DFQATT and CDR2 SNEGSKA (reference sequence). The CDR3 protein is CSARDLLGVRGYTF. For the CDR3, the DNA is TGCAGTGCTAGAGATTTGTTAGGGGTACGCGGCTACACCTTC.

The CDR3 spells CASSGSRWASPEQYF. In DNA form, the CDR3 reads TGTGCCAGCAGCGGCAGTAGGTGGGCCTCTCCCGAGCAGTACTTC. The V gene is TRBV7-2, the J gene TRBJ2-4; D call uncertain. The assigned J gene may be wrong: the sequence end matches TRBJ2-7 better. Germline assignment: CDR1 SGHTA and CDR2 FQGNSA. CDR3 length: 15 amino acids.

The V call is TRBV27, the J call TRBJ1-2, with unresolved D. From germline, CDR1 is MNHEY and CDR2 SMNVEV (reference sequence). With 6 bases removed from V and 3 bases from J, the gap between germline ends came to 8 bases. This CDR3 is built from 12 residues. CDR3 in DNA: TGTGCCAGCAGCTCCAACCACTATGGCTACACCTTC. Encoded protein: CASSSNHYGYTF.

V gene TRBV29-1 combines with J gene TRBJ2-3; a weak D match, TRBD2 (6 bases). The germline CDR1 and CDR2 sequences are SQVTM and ANQGSEA. V lost 5 bases to trimming and J lost 2 bases, with 11 bases between them. This CDR3 is built from 13 residues. CDR3 bases: TGCAGCGTTCGGGGGAGGACCACAGATACGCAGTATTTT. Residues: CSVRGRTTDTQYF.

The table lists this clonotype with a few counts. V and J are TRBV10-3 and TRBJ1-2, with D unclear. Trimming left V 11 bases short and J 7 bases short, with 14 bases between. This CDR3 has 11 amino acids. Per germline, CDR1 ENHRY and CDR2 SYGVKD. CDR3 protein: CAVSLEGGYTF. The CDR3 DNA is TGTGCCGTGTCCTTGGAGGGTGGCTACACCTTC.

The chain carries TRBV6-6 and TRBJ1-5; D perhaps matches TRBD1 (6 bases). The CDR3 contains 16 residues. With 2 bases removed from V and 0 bases from J, the gap between germline ends came to 11 bases. The V gene's germline CDR1 is MNHNY and CDR2 SVGAGI (reference sequence). The CDR3 DNA reads TGTGCCAGCAGTTACGGGACAACGAATAGCAATCAGCCCCAGCATTTT. Translating gives CASSYGTTNSNQPQHF.

This clonotype was detected once. This rearrangement joins TRBV10-3 to TRBJ2-7; tentative D call: TRBD2 (6 bases). This CDR3 has 13 amino acids. The germline CDR1 and CDR2 sequences are ENHRY and SYGVKD. Deletions cut 6 bases from V and 2 bases from J, with 11 bases between. Here the CDR3 DNA reads TGTGCCATCAGGGGGGGTACAGCCTACGAGCAGTACTTC. Translation gives CAIRGGTAYEQYF.

This clonotype was found a few times. J is TRBJ1-2 and V is TRBV20-1; D not certain. The V gene lost 3 bases and the J gene lost 3 bases, with 11 bases spanning the gap. CDR3 length equals 13 residues. In germline, CDR1 is DFQATT, CDR2 SNEGSKA (reference sequence). The CDR3 region is CSARTRWHYGYTF. The DNA of the CDR3 is TGCAGTGCTAGGACCAGGTGGCACTATGGCTACACCTTC.

CDR3 nucleotide sequence: TGTGCCAGCAGCGTAGAGGTCAGGGGGTATGGCTACACCTTC. This translates into CASSVEVRGYGYTF. The chain joins TRBV9 to TRBJ1-2; 7 bases are a match to TRBD1. V trimming: 0 bases; J trimming: 5 bases; junction bases outside the gene matches: 4. CDR3 length: 14 residues. Germline V lookup: CDR1 SGDLS, CDR2 YYNGEE.

The CDR3, as DNA: TGCAGTGCTAGAGATATAGGAAGAGGGACCGGCTACACCTTC. It translates to CSARDIGRGTGYTF. The gene calls are TRBV20-1 and TRBJ1-2; TRBD1 might be the D (5 bases). Deletions cut 0 bases from V and 8 bases from J, with 16 bases between. Germline V gene lookup returns CDR1 DFQATT and CDR2 SNEGSKA (reference sequence). The CDR3 runs 14 residues.

The chain links TRBV20-1 to TRBJ2-5; possibly TRBD1 or TRBD2 for D (5 bases each). Judging by the DNA end, TRBJ2-7 fits better; the J call may be wrong. There are 13 residues in the CDR3. Germline-derived CDR1 and CDR2 are DFQATT and SNEGSKA (reference sequence). CDR3 DNA: TGCAGTGCAGAGGGGTTGGGGATGTACGAGCAGTACTTC. Protein product: CSAEGLGMYEQYF.

This clonotype has a single count. The chain carries TRBV5-1 and TRBJ2-3; D unclear. Germline CDR1 and CDR2: SGHRS and YFSETQ. Between the trimmed V and J ends, which lost 1 base and 0 bases, there was a span of 24 bases. The CDR3 consists of 20 residues. The CDR3 coding sequence is TGCGCCAGCAGCTTGAAAGTAGGGAATCTCCCGAGCTCTAGCACAGATACGCAGTATTTT. Its translation is CASSLKVGNLPSSSTDTQYF.

CDR3 in amino acids: CASSQGSASLAGDTQYF. For the CDR3, the DNA is TGCGCCAGCAGCCAAGGGTCGGCATCGCTAGCGGGAGATACGCAGTATTTT. The V and J genes are TRBV4-3 and TRBJ2-3; 8 bases are a match to TRBD2. Per germline, CDR1 LGHNA and CDR2 YSLEER. V trimming: 1 base; J trimming: 5 bases; junction bases outside the gene matches: 11. CDR3 length equals 17 residues.

V usage is TRBV4-3 and J usage is TRBJ1-2; the match to TRBD1 covers 7 bases. The V gene end was trimmed by 4 bases and the J gene end by 1 base; junction bases not matched to a gene: 6. There are 15 residues in the CDR3. Germline V lookup: CDR1 LGHNA, CDR2 YSLEER. The DNA of the CDR3 is TGCGCCAGCAGCCCAGGGGGGACCGGTAACTATGGCTACACCTTC. Encoded protein: CASSPGGTGNYGYTF.

At least ten counts were recorded for this clonotype. One end of the junction fails to match germline, which may point to a read error. The gene calls are TRBV7-2 and TRBJ2-7, with TRBD2 matching 12 bases. This CDR3 contains 14 residues. CDR1 and CDR2 (germline): SGHTA, FQGNSA. CDR3 loop: CASSSGLAGYEQYF. Here the CDR3 DNA reads TGCGCCAGCAGCTCGGGACTAGCGGGCTACGAGCAGTACTTC. Full variable domain (rest looked up from reference TRBV7-2 and TRBJ2-7): GAGVSQSPSNKVTEKGKDVELRCDPISGHTALYWYRQSLGQGLEFLIYFQGNSAPDKSGLPSDRFSAERTGGSVSTLTIQRTQQEDSAVYLCASSSGLAGYEQYFGPGTRLTVT.

This clonotype was found a few times. The genes are TRBV11-3 and TRBJ2-7, with a tentative D call TRBD1 (6 bases). This CDR3 comprises 18 residues. The germline V gene has CDR1 SGHNT and CDR2 YENEEA. V was cut by 0 bases and J by 5 bases, with 23 bases left in between. CDR3 sequence: CASSLDVGTPESWDEQYF. The DNA for the CDR3 is TGTGCCAGCAGCTTAGATGTTGGGACACCGGAATCGTGGGACGAGCAGTACTTC.

This clonotype was seen a handful of times. This chain joins TRBV27 and TRBJ2-1, with D uncertain. The CDR3 loop spans 14 amino acids. Germline V gives CDR1 MNHEY, CDR2 SMNVEV (reference sequence). V shed 3 bases and J shed 9 bases, with 15 bases lying between them. For the CDR3, the DNA is TGTGCCAGCAGTTTTCGGTCCCCCACGAGTGAGCAGTTCTTC. Its translation is CASSFRSPTSEQFF.

Concerning this clonotype itself: The junction shows a germline mismatch at one end, possibly a read error. This chain uses TRBV9 with TRBJ2-3, with no clear D. CDR1 and CDR2 from the germline V gene are SGDLS and YYNGEE. The length of the CDR3 is 12 residues. The CDR3 DNA sequence: TGTGCCAGCAGCGGGATCACAGATACGCTGTATTTT. Protein sequence: CASSGITDTLYF.

DNA of the CDR3: TGCAGTGCTAGTCAGGGCGGTCTAGGGGCCACTGAAGCTTTCTTT. Residues: CSASQGGLGATEAFF. This rearrangement joins TRBV20-1 to TRBJ1-1, with D possibly being TRBD1 (5 bases). Germline CDR1 reads DFQATT; CDR2 reads SNEGSKA (reference sequence). V was clipped by 3 bases and J by 4 bases, with 18 bases between them. The CDR3 sequence is 15 residues long.